One and the same sample provided the 9 T cell receptor beta chains below, sequenced in a study of CD8+ T cells in alopecia areata. Reverse transcribed after extraction, RNA yielded cDNA as the sequencing template. Here immunoSEQ multiplex PCR was the method, and the copy in TCRdb shows in-frame clones only, minus some. The sample carries 90,000 to 100,000 clones, more than 35% recorded once. The sample taken for sequencing was CD4+ T cells sorted from blood. Receptors were obtained from a human donor with alopecia areata.

The chain carries TRBV29-1 and TRBJ2-6; D is uncertain. The CDR3 is 14 amino acids. The germline V gene encodes CDR1 SQVTM and CDR2 ANQGSEA. With 6 bases removed from V and 4 bases from J, the gap between germline ends came to 13 bases. CDR3 bases: TGCAGCGTCGCGCCTGATTTGGGGGCCAACGTCCTGACTTTC. Translating it yields CSVAPDLGANVLTF.

The rearrangement joins TRBV29-1 to TRBJ2-7; D is perhaps TRBD1 (5 bases). The V and J ends lost 5 bases and 3 bases respectively, with 11 bases between them. This CDR3 region has 12 residues. CDR1 and CDR2 (germline): SQVTM, ANQGSEA. The CDR3 DNA follows: TGCAGCGTTTGGACACCCAACTACGAGCAGTACTTC. Its protein is CSVWTPNYEQYF.

This chain links TRBV14 with TRBJ2-5; 14 bases are shared with TRBD2. J was trimmed by 1 base and V by 1 base; bases with no gene match: 8. Per the germline V gene, CDR1 is SGHDN and CDR2 is FVKESK. CDR3 length: 19 residues. CDR3 in DNA: TGTGCCAGCAGCCAAGGGGACTTCGGACTAGCGGGAGGCCAAGAGACCCAGTACTTC. Amino acids: CASSQGDFGLAGGQETQYF.

This clone was seen a handful of times. The rearrangement uses TRBV29-1 and TRBJ2-2; tentative D call: TRBD2 (7 bases). Germline-derived CDR1 and CDR2 are SQVTM and ANQGSEA. This CDR3 contains 12 residues. V lost 6 bases and J lost 6, with 11 bases in between. This CDR3 reads CSVQGRAGELFF. The CDR3 DNA follows: TGCAGCGTCCAGGGGAGGGCCGGGGAGCTGTTTTTT.

This clone was seen ten or more times. The chain combines TRBV11-2 with TRBJ2-2; 9 bases agree with TRBD2. J gave up 4 bases and V 2 bases, and 5 bases lay outside the gene matches. CDR1 and CDR2 from the germline V gene are SGHAT and FQNNGV. The length of the CDR3 is 16 residues. As DNA, the CDR3 is TGTGCCAGCAGCTTATGGCGGGAGGGCCCCACCGGGGAGCTGTTTTTT. Translating gives CASSLWREGPTGELFF.

V gene TRBV20-1 combines with J gene TRBJ1-2; D gene unclear. The CDR3 has 11 amino acids. The germline V gene has CDR1 DFQATT and CDR2 SNEGSKA (reference sequence). The V and J ends lost 6 bases and 4 bases respectively, with 9 bases between them. CDR3 in amino acids: CSAWASYGYTF. In DNA form, the CDR3 reads TGCAGTGCGTGGGCATCCTATGGCTACACCTTC.

The V and J genes are TRBV7-2 and TRBJ2-5, with D perhaps matching TRBD1 (5 bases). Trimming stripped 6 bases from V and 1 base from J, with 12 bases between. There are 14 residues in the CDR3. Looked up from germline, CDR1 is SGHTA and CDR2 is FQGNSA. In DNA form, the CDR3 reads TGTGCCAGCAGGTCACCAGGGCTCCAAGAGACCCAGTACTTC. Translated: CASRSPGLQETQYF.

This clone was seen only a few times. The V call is TRBV6-5, the J call TRBJ2-7, with 8 nucleotides matching TRBD1. The CDR3 sequence is 15 residues long. Germline-derived CDR1 and CDR2 are MNHEY and SVGAGI. V lost 6 bases, J lost 2 bases, and 9 bases stayed unmatched. CDR3 sequence: CASRPGQGEAYEQYF. In nucleotides, the CDR3 is TGTGCCAGCAGGCCCGGACAGGGCGAGGCCTACGAGCAGTACTTC.

V and J are TRBV7-9 and TRBJ2-5, with TRBD1 identical over 7 bases. The CDR3 extends over 13 amino acids. Germline CDR1 and CDR2: SEHNR and FQNEAQ (reference sequence). V lost 1 base to trimming and J lost 4 bases; unmatched junction nucleotides: 0. Here the CDR3 reads CASSLDRGETQYF. CDR3 in DNA: TGTGCCAGCAGCTTAGACAGGGGAGAGACCCAGTACTTC.